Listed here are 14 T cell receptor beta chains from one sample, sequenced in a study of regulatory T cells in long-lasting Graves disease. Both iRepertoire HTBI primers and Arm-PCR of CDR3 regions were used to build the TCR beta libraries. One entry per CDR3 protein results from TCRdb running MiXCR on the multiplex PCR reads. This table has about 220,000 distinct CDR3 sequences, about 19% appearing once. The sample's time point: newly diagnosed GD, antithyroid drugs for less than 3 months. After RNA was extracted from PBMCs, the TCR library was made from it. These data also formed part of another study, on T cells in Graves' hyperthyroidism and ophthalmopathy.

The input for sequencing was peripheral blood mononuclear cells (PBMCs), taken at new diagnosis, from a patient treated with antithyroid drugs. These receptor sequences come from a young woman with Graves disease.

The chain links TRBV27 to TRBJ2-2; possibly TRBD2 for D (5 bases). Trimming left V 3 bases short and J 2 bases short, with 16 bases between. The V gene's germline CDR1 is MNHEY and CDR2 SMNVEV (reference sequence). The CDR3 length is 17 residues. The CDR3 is CASSLSISGLNTGELFF. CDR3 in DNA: TGTGCCAGCAGTTTGTCCATCAGCGGACTTAACACCGGGGAGCTGTTTTTT.

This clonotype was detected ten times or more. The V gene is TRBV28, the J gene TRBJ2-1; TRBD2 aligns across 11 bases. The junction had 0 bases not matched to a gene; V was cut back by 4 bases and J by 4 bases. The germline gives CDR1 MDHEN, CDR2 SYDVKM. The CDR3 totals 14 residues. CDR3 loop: CASSSSGRYNEQFF. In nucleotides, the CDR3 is TGTGCCAGCAGTTCTAGCGGGAGGTACAATGAGCAGTTCTTC.

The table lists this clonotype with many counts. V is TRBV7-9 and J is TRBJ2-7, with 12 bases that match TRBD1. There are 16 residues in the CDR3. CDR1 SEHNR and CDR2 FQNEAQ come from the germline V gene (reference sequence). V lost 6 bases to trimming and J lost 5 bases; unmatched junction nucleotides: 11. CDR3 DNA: TGTGCCAGCAGTTCGGGAATAGGGACAGGGGGCAACGAGCAGTACTTC. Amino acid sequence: CASSSGIGTGGNEQYF.

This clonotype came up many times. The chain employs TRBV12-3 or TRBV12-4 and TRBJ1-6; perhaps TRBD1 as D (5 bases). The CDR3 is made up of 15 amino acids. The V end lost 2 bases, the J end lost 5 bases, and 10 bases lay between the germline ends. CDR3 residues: CASSLREGDNSPLHF. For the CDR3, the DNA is TGTGCCAGCAGTTTACGGGAAGGGGATAATTCACCCCTCCACTTT.

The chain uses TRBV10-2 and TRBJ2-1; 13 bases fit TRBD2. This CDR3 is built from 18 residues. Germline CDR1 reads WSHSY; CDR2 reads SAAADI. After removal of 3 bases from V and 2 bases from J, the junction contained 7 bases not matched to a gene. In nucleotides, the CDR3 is TGCGCCAGCAGTGATGGAGTCGGACTAGCGGGAGCCTACAATGAGCAGTTCTTC. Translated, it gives CASSDGVGLAGAYNEQFF.

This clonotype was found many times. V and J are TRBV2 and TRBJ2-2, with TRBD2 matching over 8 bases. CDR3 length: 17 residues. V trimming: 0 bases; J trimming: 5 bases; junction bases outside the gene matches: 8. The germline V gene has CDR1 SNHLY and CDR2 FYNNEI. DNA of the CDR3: TGTGCCAGCAGTGAAGCGTCGGGACTAGTCGGAACCGGGGAGCTGTTTTTT. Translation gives CASSEASGLVGTGELFF.

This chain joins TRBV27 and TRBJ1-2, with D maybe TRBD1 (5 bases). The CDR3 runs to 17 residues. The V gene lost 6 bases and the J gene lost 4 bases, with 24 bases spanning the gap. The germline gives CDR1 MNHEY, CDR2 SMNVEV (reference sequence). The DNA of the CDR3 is TGTGCCAGCAGCAAACCCCCGGGACGGAGGGGATCCTATGGCTACACCTTC. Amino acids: CASSKPPGRRGSYGYTF.

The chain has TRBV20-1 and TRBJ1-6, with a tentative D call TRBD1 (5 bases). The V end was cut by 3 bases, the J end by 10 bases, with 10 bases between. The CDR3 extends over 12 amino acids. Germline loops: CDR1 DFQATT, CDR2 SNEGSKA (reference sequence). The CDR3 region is CSARGDGSPLHF. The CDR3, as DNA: TGCAGTGCTAGGGGGGATGGATCACCCCTCCACTTT.

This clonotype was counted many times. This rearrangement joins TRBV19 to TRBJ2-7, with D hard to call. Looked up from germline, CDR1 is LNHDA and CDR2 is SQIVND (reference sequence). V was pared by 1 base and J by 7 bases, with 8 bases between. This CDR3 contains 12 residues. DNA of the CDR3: TGTGCCAGTAGTATAGGCGGAAGTGAGCAGTACTTC. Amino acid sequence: CASSIGGSEQYF.

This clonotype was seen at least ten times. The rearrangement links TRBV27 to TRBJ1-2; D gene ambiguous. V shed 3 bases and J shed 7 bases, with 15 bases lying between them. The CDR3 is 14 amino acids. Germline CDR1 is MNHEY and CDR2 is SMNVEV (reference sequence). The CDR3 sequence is CASSLDRVVGGYTF. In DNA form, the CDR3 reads TGTGCCAGCAGTTTGGATAGGGTCGTCGGTGGCTACACCTTC.

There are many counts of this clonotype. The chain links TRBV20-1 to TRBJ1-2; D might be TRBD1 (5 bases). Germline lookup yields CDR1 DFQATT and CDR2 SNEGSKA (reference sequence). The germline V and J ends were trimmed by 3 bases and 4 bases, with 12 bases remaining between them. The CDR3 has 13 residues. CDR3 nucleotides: TGCAGTGCTAGGGGGGGGGAAGCCTATGGCTACACCTTC. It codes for CSARGGEAYGYTF.

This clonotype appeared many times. CDR3 protein: CASSQEGWWRENYGYTF. CDR3 sequence (DNA): TGCGCCAGCAGCCAAGAAGGATGGTGGAGGGAAAACTATGGCTACACCTTC. V and J are TRBV4-1 and TRBJ1-2; unclear D gene. Trimming cost V 0 bases and J 2 bases, with 16 bases left between them. This CDR3 has 17 residues. Germline V gene lookup returns CDR1 MGHRA and CDR2 YSYEKL.

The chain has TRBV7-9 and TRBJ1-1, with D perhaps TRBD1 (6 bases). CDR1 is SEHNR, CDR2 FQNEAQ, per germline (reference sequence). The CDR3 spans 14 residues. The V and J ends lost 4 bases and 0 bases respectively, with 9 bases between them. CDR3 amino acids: CASSSGQLNTEAFF. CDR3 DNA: TGTGCCAGCAGCTCCGGACAGCTGAACACTGAAGCTTTCTTT.

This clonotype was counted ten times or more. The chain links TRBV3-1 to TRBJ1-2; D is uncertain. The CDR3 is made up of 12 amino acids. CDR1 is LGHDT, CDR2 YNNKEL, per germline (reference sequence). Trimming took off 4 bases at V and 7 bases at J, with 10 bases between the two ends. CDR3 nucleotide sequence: TGTGCCAGCAGCCGGGCAAAGGGTGGCTACACCTTC. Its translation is CASSRAKGGYTF.